Listed here are 11 T cell receptor beta chains from one sample, sequenced in a study of T cell repertoires in cytomegalovirus infection. Their antigens remain unidentified. TCRdb independently ran MiXCR on the reads; one entry per CDR3 protein. The data show some 350,000 distinct CDR3 sequences, about 27% seen once. Specimen: cultured PBMCs, collected from culture after CMV antigen stimulation. Source of these receptors: a human donor in good health (CMV status not recorded). Some clones in this sample may be carry-over from other donors' samples.

The chain recombines TRBV5-4 with TRBJ1-1; no firm D call. Germline loops: CDR1 SGHNT, CDR2 YYREEE (reference sequence). The length of the CDR3 is 13 residues. V lost 3 bases to trimming and J lost 1 base, with 7 bases between them. Here the CDR3 DNA reads TGTGCCAGCAGCTCCGTCGAGAACACTGAAGCTTTCTTT. Translating it yields CASSSVENTEAFF.

By share, this clonotype ranks as medium-sized. The V and J genes are TRBV6-1 and TRBJ1-6; 8 bases are a match to TRBD1. The CDR3 length is 14 residues. Losses at the gene ends were 3 bases for V and 8 bases for J; bases not matched to a gene: 3. Germline V CDR1 and CDR2: MNHNS, SASEGT. This chain's CDR3 is CASSEDRADSPLHF. CDR3 in DNA: TGTGCCAGCAGTGAGGACAGGGCGGATTCACCCCTCCACTTT.

This chain links TRBV27 with TRBJ2-7, with TRBD1 matching 9 bases. CDR3 length: 14 residues. J lost 5 bases, V lost 6 bases, and 8 bases had no gene match. Germline CDR1 MNHEY, CDR2 SMNVEV (reference sequence). The CDR3 nucleotides are TGTGCCAGCAGCCACAGGGGGCGGGTGAACGAGCAGTACTTC. Protein product: CASSHRGRVNEQYF.

V usage is TRBV6-2 or TRBV6-3 and J usage is TRBJ1-1; 8 bases match TRBD1. V shed 5 bases and J 5 bases; nucleotides not matched to a gene: 7. CDR1 and CDR2 from the germline V gene are MNHEY and SVGEGT. This CDR3 has 14 residues. The CDR3 DNA reads TGTGCCAGCAGTCAGACAGGGGTCGGGACTGAAGCTTTCTTT. Its protein is CASSQTGVGTEAFF.

The table lists this clonotype with a few counts. The chain joins TRBV6-7 to TRBJ2-7; D is undetermined. TRBV6-7 is an ORF for which the function is uncertain. The CDR3 is 13 amino acids. V lost 4 bases to trimming and J lost 5 bases, with 12 bases between them. CDR3 nucleotide sequence: TGTGCCAGCAGTTTTATTGCCTTAAACGAGCAGTACTTC. This sequence encodes CASSFIALNEQYF.

This clonotype has just a few counts. This sequence joins TRBV7-2 and TRBJ2-3; the D is unclear. The CDR3 spans 14 residues. Trimming stripped 5 bases from V and 2 bases from J, with 11 bases between. CDR1 SGHTA and CDR2 FQGNSA come from the germline V gene. The CDR3 region has the DNA TGTGCCAGCAGCCCTAGGCCCCACACAGATACGCAGTATTTT. This translates into CASSPRPHTDTQYF.

This clonotype was recorded at least ten times. The chain carries TRBV7-3 and TRBJ1-1, with D tentatively TRBD1 (5 bases). The CDR3 sequence is 15 residues long. Germline assignment: CDR1 SGHTA and CDR2 FQGTGA. V was clipped by 5 bases and J by 1 base, with 14 bases between them. The CDR3 here is CASSPSGGGNTEAFF. The CDR3 DNA is TGTGCCAGCAGCCCCTCTGGGGGGGGGAACACTGAAGCTTTCTTT. The full variable domain, rest sourced from reference TRBV7-3 and TRBJ1-1, is GAGVSQTPSNKVTEKGKYVELRCDPISGHTALYWYRQSLGQGPEFLIYFQGTGAADDSGLPNDRFFAVRPEGSVSTLKIQRTERGDSAVYLCASSPSGGGNTEAFFGQGTRLTVV.

There are a few counts of this clonotype. The CDR3 DNA reads as TGTGCCAGCAGCCCACAGGGGGTGGGCGAAAAACTGTTTTTT. As protein: CASSPQGVGEKLFF. The chain uses TRBV7-4 and TRBJ1-4; the match to TRBD1 covers 8 bases. Trimming at V came to 5 bases and at J to 8 bases, leaving 7 bases not matched to a gene. The CDR3 covers 14 residues. Germline CDR1 reads SGHVT; CDR2 reads SQSDAQ.

This clonotype was found a few times. In nucleotides, the CDR3 is TGTGCCAGTAGTATCCCACAGGGGCATGAGCAGTTCTTC. Amino acid sequence: CASSIPQGHEQFF. The chain carries TRBV19 and TRBJ2-1, with 7 bases that match TRBD1. The CDR3 is 13 amino acids. The V gene's germline CDR1 is LNHDA and CDR2 SQIVND (reference sequence). Trimming at V came to 3 bases and at J to 8 bases, leaving 4 bases not matched to a gene.

This clonotype has a handful of counts. CDR3 bases: TGTGCCAGCAGCTTGGCCTCAGAGGGCTACGAGCAGTACTTC. Protein product: CASSLASEGYEQYF. The chain combines TRBV7-6 with TRBJ2-7, with a weak D call TRBD2 (5 bases). This CDR3 contains 14 residues. Germline CDR1 and CDR2: SGHVS and FNYEAQ. V was clipped by 3 bases and J by 3 bases, with 12 bases between them.

This clonotype occurred many times. The chain is built from TRBV7-3 and TRBJ2-1; 12 bases line up with TRBD2. CDR3 length: 15 amino acids. Germline V gene sequence: CDR1 SGHTA, CDR2 FQGTGA. Trimming at V came to 5 bases and at J to 5 bases, leaving 4 bases not matched to a gene. CDR3 sequence: CASSPSGRVHNEQFF. CDR3 DNA: TGTGCCAGCAGCCCTAGCGGGAGGGTTCACAATGAGCAGTTCTTC.